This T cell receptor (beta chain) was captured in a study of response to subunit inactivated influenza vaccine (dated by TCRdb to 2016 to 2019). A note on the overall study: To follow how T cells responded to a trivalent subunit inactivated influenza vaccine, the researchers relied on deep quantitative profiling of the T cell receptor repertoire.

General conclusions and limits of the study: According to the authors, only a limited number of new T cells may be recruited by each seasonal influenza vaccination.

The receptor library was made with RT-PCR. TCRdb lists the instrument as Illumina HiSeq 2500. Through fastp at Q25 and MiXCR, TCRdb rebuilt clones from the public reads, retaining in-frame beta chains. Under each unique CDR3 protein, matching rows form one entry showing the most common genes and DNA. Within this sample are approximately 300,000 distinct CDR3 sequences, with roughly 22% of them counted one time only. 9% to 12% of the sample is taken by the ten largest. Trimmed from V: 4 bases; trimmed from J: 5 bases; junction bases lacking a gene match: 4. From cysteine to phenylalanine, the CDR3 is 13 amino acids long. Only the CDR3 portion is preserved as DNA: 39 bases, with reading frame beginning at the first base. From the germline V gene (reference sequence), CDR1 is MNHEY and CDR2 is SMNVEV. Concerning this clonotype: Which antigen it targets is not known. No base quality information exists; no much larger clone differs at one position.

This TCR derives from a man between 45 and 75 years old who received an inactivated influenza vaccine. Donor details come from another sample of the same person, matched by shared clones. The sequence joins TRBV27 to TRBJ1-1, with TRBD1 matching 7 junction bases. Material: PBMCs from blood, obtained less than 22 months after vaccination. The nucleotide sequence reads TGTGCCAGCAGTTACAGGGGAAGGACTGAAGCTTTCTTT. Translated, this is CASSYRGRTEAFF.